These 13 T cell receptor beta chains came from one sample sequenced in a study of T cell responses to AZD1222 COVID-19 vaccine. The protocol was immunoSEQ multiplex PCR, while the TCRdb copy is restricted to in-frame clones and leaves out a portion. The sample shows approximately 100,000 clones, approximately 91% of them seen only once. Sequenced here: peripheral blood, sampled on day 0 of AZD1222 vaccination. The receptors originated from an adult in good health.

The sample holds one count of this clone. CDR3 nucleotide sequence: TGTGCCAGCAGTTCACAGGGGCCGGGTGAAGCTTTCTTT. It translates to CASSSQGPGEAFF. The V and J genes are TRBV11-2 and TRBJ1-1, with TRBD1 matching 7 bases. This CDR3 has 13 residues. After removal of 6 bases from V and 7 bases from J, the junction contained 8 bases not matched to a gene. CDR1 is SGHAT and CDR2 is FQNNGV in the germline V gene.

V is TRBV6-4 and J is TRBJ2-1; D is perhaps TRBD1 (5 bases). In germline, CDR1 is MRHNA, CDR2 SNTAGT. V was pared by 0 bases and J by 9 bases, with 18 bases between. This CDR3 is 16 amino acids long. CDR3 residues: CASSDSTQGWGFEQFF. The CDR3 DNA sequence: TGTGCCAGCAGTGACTCGACGCAGGGCTGGGGCTTTGAGCAGTTCTTC.

This chain links TRBV4-1 with TRBJ1-3; no definite D call. From germline, CDR1 is MGHRA and CDR2 YSYEKL. V was cut by 3 bases and J by 4 bases, with 13 bases left in between. This CDR3 has 15 amino acids. CDR3 bases: TGCGCCAGCAGCCACAGAACAACAGCGGGAAACACCATATATTTT. This gives the protein CASSHRTTAGNTIYF.

The chain carries TRBV7-3 and TRBJ1-1; no clear D gene. This CDR3 contains 13 residues. Trimming removed 2 bases from V and 3 bases from J, with 7 bases in between. Germline V gives CDR1 SGHTA, CDR2 FQGTGA. The CDR3 region is CASSLGFYTEAFF. The CDR3 DNA reads TGTGCCAGCAGCTTAGGATTTTACACTGAAGCTTTCTTT.

This clone occurred a few times. V and J are TRBV5-1 and TRBJ1-6, with D uncertain. This CDR3 has 15 amino acids. V was trimmed by 5 bases and J by 4 bases, leaving 13 bases between them. Germline-derived CDR1 and CDR2 are SGHRS and YFSETQ. The DNA of the CDR3 is TGCGCCAGCAGTGTGCAACAGTCTTATAATTCACCCCTCCACTTT. It is translated as CASSVQQSYNSPLHF.

V gene TRBV18 combines with J gene TRBJ2-1; 7 nucleotides match TRBD1. The V and J ends lost 3 bases and 10 bases, in that order; junction bases with no gene match: 6. The CDR3 is 13 amino acids. CDR1 and CDR2 from the germline V gene are KGHSH and LQKENI. The DNA for the CDR3 is TGTGCCAGCTCACCCGGGACAGAGGGCGAGCAGTTCTTC. Translating gives CASSPGTEGEQFF. Full variable domain (missing parts from reference TRBV18 and TRBJ2-1): NAGVMQNPRHLVRRRGQEARLRCSPMKGHSHVYWYRQLPEEGLKFMVYLQKENIIDESGMPKERFSAEFPKEGPSILRIQQVVRGDSAAYFCASSPGTEGEQFFGPGTRLTVL.

This clone was observed a handful of times. The chain combines TRBV7-9 with TRBJ1-3, with D possibly matching TRBD1 (6 bases). The CDR3 runs to 15 residues. Between the trimmed V and J ends, which lost 6 bases and 3 bases, there was a span of 15 bases. Germline assignment: CDR1 SEHNR and CDR2 FQNEAQ (reference sequence). CDR3 DNA: TGTGCCAGCAGACTCCGACAGGCCTTTGGAAACACCATATATTTT. Translated, it gives CASRLRQAFGNTIYF.

The chain is built from TRBV11-2 and TRBJ1-1, with TRBD1 as a possible D gene (5 bases). V was pared by 3 bases and J by 1 base, with 9 bases between. In germline, CDR1 is SGHAT, CDR2 FQNNGV. The CDR3 has 14 amino acids. This chain's CDR3 is CASSLGGGNTEAFF. The CDR3, as DNA: TGTGCCAGCAGCTTGGGCGGGGGGAACACTGAAGCTTTCTTT.

The CDR3 protein is CASSADREAYEQYF. In nucleotides, the CDR3 is TGTGCCAGCAGTGCGGACAGGGAGGCCTACGAGCAGTACTTC. The chain uses TRBV28 and TRBJ2-7, with TRBD1 matching over 8 bases. The CDR3 has 14 amino acids. The V gene end was trimmed by 5 bases and the J gene end by 2 bases; junction bases not matched to a gene: 5. CDR1 and CDR2 (germline): MDHEN, SYDVKM. The complete variable domain, with remaining parts taken from reference TRBV28 and TRBJ2-7, reads DVKVTQSSRYLVKRTGEKVFLECVQDMDHENMFWYRQDPGLGLRLIYFSYDVKMKEKGDIPEGYSVSREKKERFSLILESASTNQTSMYLCASSADREAYEQYFGPGTRLTVT.

Here the CDR3 DNA reads TGTGCCAGCAGCTTGTCGGACTCACGGGAGCAGTTCTTC. Protein: CASSLSDSREQFF. V is TRBV7-2 and J is TRBJ2-1; a weak D match, TRBD2 (5 bases). The CDR3 covers 13 residues. Trimming shortened V by 3 bases and J by 10 bases, and 13 bases separated the two germline ends. Germline CDR1 is SGHTA and CDR2 is FQGNSA. Variable domain in full (rest from reference TRBV7-2 and TRBJ2-1): GAGVSQSPSNKVTEKGKDVELRCDPISGHTALYWYRQSLGQGLEFLIYFQGNSAPDKSGLPSDRFSAERTGGSVSTLTIQRTQQEDSAVYLCASSLSDSREQFFGPGTRLTVL.

Worth noting for this clone: This CDR3 is also generated by other DNA sequences in the sample. The rearrangement links TRBV28 to TRBJ1-1, with TRBD1 matching over 9 bases. J gave up 5 bases and V 6 bases, and 4 bases lay outside the gene matches. The CDR3 is 13 amino acids. In germline, CDR1 is MDHEN, CDR2 SYDVKM. CDR3 sequence: CASRTGGRTEAFF. The CDR3 DNA reads TGTGCCAGCAGGACAGGGGGGAGGACTGAAGCTTTCTTT.

The CDR3 reads CASSLPRDNSNQPQHF. As DNA, the CDR3 is TGTGCCAGCAGCTTGCCCAGGGACAATAGCAATCAGCCCCAGCATTTT. The chain joins TRBV5-6 to TRBJ1-5; D is perhaps TRBD1 (6 bases). The CDR3 runs to 16 residues. Germline V gene data show CDR1 as SGHDT and CDR2 as YYEEEE. The ends were cut back, 1 base at V and 0 bases at J, with 11 bases in the middle. The whole variable domain, remainder taken from reference TRBV5-6 and TRBJ1-5, is DAGVTQSPTHLIKTRGQQVTLRCSPKSGHDTVSWYQQALGQGPQFIFQYYEEEERQRGNFPDRFSGHQFPNYSSELNVNALLLGDSALYLCASSLPRDNSNQPQHFGDGTRLSIL.

J is TRBJ2-7 and V is TRBV5-4, with TRBD1 identical over 7 bases. Germline CDR1 is SGHNT and CDR2 is YYREEE (reference sequence). The CDR3 loop spans 15 amino acids. The trim removed 4 bases at V and 2 bases at J, leaving 9 bases unmatched. The DNA for the CDR3 is TGTGCCAGCAGCCCCCGGACAGGACCCACCTACGAGCAGTACTTC. Protein: CASSPRTGPTYEQYF.